The rows below give T cell receptor beta chains drawn from one sample of a study of blood T cell repertoires in COVID-19. Clones were sequenced by immunoSEQ multiplex PCR, and TCRdb holds only the in-frame ones, with some missing. The sample shows approximately 55,000 clones, 75% to 95% of them seen only once. Sequencing was performed on peripheral blood. Receptors originate from a man aged 40-55 years with acute or convalescent COVID-19. CDR3s include the opening cysteine and the closing phenylalanine or tryptophan. The D gene is left open where the match is weak. Size is stated for part of the rows, as once, few or many counts, or as a class when the clone is expanded.

d_gene: -
v_gene: TRBV27
abundance: -
j_gene: TRBJ2-1
len: 16
CDR3nt: TGTGCCAGCAGTATTGGACTCTCACCTTCCGCCGGTGAGCAGTTCTTC
CDR3aa: CASSIGLSPSAGEQFF

d_gene: -
v_gene: TRBV12-5
abundance: -
j_gene: TRBJ2-7
len: 14
CDR3nt: TGTGCTAGTGCCCCTTTTAGGGACAATTACGAGCAGTACTTC
CDR3aa: CASAPFRDNYEQYF

d_gene: -
v_gene: TRBV18
abundance: few
j_gene: TRBJ2-7
len: 16
CDR3nt: TGTGCCAGCTCACTCTACGGTAGCACACCTGACTACGAGCAGTACTTC
CDR3aa: CASSLYGSTPDYEQYF

d_gene: TRBD2
v_gene: TRBV19
abundance: -
j_gene: TRBJ2-4
len: 14
CDR3nt: TGTGCCAGTAGTAATCAAGCGGGAGAGAACATTCAGTACTTC
CDR3aa: CASSNQAGENIQYF

d_gene: TRBD1
v_gene: TRBV5-4
abundance: -
j_gene: TRBJ1-2
len: 14
CDR3nt: TGTGCCAGCAGCAGGGACAGGGAGGAGGGTGGCTACACCTTC
CDR3aa: CASSRDREEGGYTF

d_gene: TRBD2
v_gene: TRBV5-5
abundance: -
j_gene: TRBJ2-3
len: 19
CDR3nt: TGTGCCAGCAGCTCATCAGGTACCGGGACTAGCGGGTCCACAGATACGCAGTATTTT
CDR3aa: CASSSSGTGTSGSTDTQYF

d_gene: -
v_gene: TRBV18
abundance: -
j_gene: TRBJ1-1
len: 14
CDR3nt: TGTGCCAGCTCACCACCCTGGACAGACACTGAAGCTTTCTTT
CDR3aa: CASSPPWTDTEAFF

d_gene: -
v_gene: TRBV2
abundance: once
j_gene: TRBJ2-5
len: 15
CDR3nt: TGTGCCAGCAGTGAACAGGGGCTCAAGGGGGAGACCCAGTACTTC
CDR3aa: CASSEQGLKGETQYF

d_gene: TRBD1
v_gene: TRBV5-1
abundance: -
j_gene: TRBJ1-4
len: 15
CDR3nt: TGCGCCAGCAGCCCGGGGACAGCAGTAGGGGAAAAACTGTTTTTT
CDR3aa: CASSPGTAVGEKLFF

d_gene: TRBD1
v_gene: TRBV6-2/TRBV6-3
abundance: -
j_gene: TRBJ1-4
len: 17
CDR3nt: TGTGCCAGCAGTTACGGGACAGGGACCTCAACTAATGAAAAACTGTTTTTT
CDR3aa: CASSYGTGTSTNEKLFF

d_gene: TRBD1
v_gene: TRBV25-1
abundance: -
j_gene: TRBJ2-5
len: 12
CDR3nt: TGTGCCAGCGGACAGGGGATCGAGACCCAGTACTTC
CDR3aa: CASGQGIETQYF

d_gene: TRBD1
v_gene: TRBV25-1
abundance: -
j_gene: TRBJ2-1
len: 13
CDR3nt: TGTGCCAGCAAAGGACAGGGGCCCTATGAGCAGTTCTTC
CDR3aa: CASKGQGPYEQFF

d_gene: -
v_gene: TRBV11-2
abundance: -
j_gene: TRBJ1-1
len: 14
CDR3nt: TGTGCCAGCAGCTTAGAAAGGGGCAGCACTGAAGCTTTCTTT
CDR3aa: CASSLERGSTEAFF

d_gene: -
v_gene: TRBV14
abundance: -
j_gene: TRBJ2-3
len: 16
CDR3nt: TGTGCCAGCAGCCGGAGGGGGGGCGGGAGCACAGATACGCAGTATTTT
CDR3aa: CASSRRGGGSTDTQYF

d_gene: -
v_gene: TRBV2
abundance: -
j_gene: TRBJ1-2
len: 14
CDR3nt: TGTGCCAGCACCCGGTCTGGGGCGAACTATGGCTACACCTTC
CDR3aa: CASTRSGANYGYTF

d_gene: -
v_gene: TRBV12-5
abundance: few
j_gene: TRBJ1-1
len: 14
CDR3nt: TGTGCTAGTGGGGGAACAGGGTTGAAGACTGAAGCTTTCTTT
CDR3aa: CASGGTGLKTEAFF

d_gene: TRBD1
v_gene: TRBV7-2
abundance: -
j_gene: TRBJ1-4
len: 15
CDR3nt: TGTGCCAGCAGCTTACCGACAGGGGGAGTTGAAAAACTGTTTTTT
CDR3aa: CASSLPTGGVEKLFF

d_gene: -
v_gene: TRBV19
abundance: -
j_gene: TRBJ2-1
len: 16
CDR3nt: TGTGCCAGTATTAGTCGGCTGGGTAGCGGATACAATGAGCAGTTCTTC
CDR3aa: CASISRLGSGYNEQFF

d_gene: -
v_gene: TRBV5-1
abundance: -
j_gene: TRBJ1-2
len: 15
CDR3nt: TGCGCCAGCAGCTTGCGGGAGCCTTCTAACTATGGCTACACCTTC
CDR3aa: CASSLREPSNYGYTF

d_gene: -
v_gene: TRBV5-1
abundance: -
j_gene: TRBJ1-2
len: 13
CDR3nt: TGCGCCAGCAGGCGGCCGGGGGGGTATGGCTACACCTTC
CDR3aa: CASRRPGGYGYTF

d_gene: TRBD2
v_gene: TRBV13
abundance: -
j_gene: TRBJ2-1
len: 14
CDR3nt: TGTGCCAGCAGCCGCGGGAGTTCCTACAATGAGCAGTTCTTC
CDR3aa: CASSRGSSYNEQFF

d_gene: TRBD1
v_gene: TRBV3-1/TRBV3-2
abundance: -
j_gene: TRBJ1-4
len: 14
CDR3nt: TGTGCCAGCAGCCCCCGGGACAGGGGGGCCAAACTGTTTTTT
CDR3aa: CASSPRDRGAKLFF

d_gene: -
v_gene: TRBV6-5
abundance: -
j_gene: TRBJ1-6
len: 15
CDR3nt: TGTGCCAGCAGCTGGGACACCCTTAATAATTCACCCCTCCACTTT
CDR3aa: CASSWDTLNNSPLHF

d_gene: TRBD2
v_gene: TRBV18
abundance: -
j_gene: TRBJ2-1
len: 13
CDR3nt: TGTGCCAGCTCAGGGACTAGCGACAATGAGCAGTTCTTC
CDR3aa: CASSGTSDNEQFF

d_gene: -
v_gene: TRBV10-1
abundance: -
j_gene: TRBJ2-7
len: 14
CDR3nt: TGCGCCAGCTCGTTTAGCGTAAGTTTCTACGAGCAGTACTTC
CDR3aa: CASSFSVSFYEQYF

d_gene: -
v_gene: TRBV5-1
abundance: -
j_gene: TRBJ2-1
len: 15
CDR3nt: TGCGCCAGCAGCTTGATCCCCATCGGGGACAATGAGCAGTTCTTC
CDR3aa: CASSLIPIGDNEQFF

d_gene: -
v_gene: TRBV19
abundance: -
j_gene: TRBJ1-2
len: 14
CDR3nt: TGTGCCAGTAGTATCCGTCGGCGGGACTATGGCTACACCTTC
CDR3aa: CASSIRRRDYGYTF

d_gene: -
v_gene: TRBV11-2
abundance: -
j_gene: TRBJ2-7
len: 13
CDR3nt: TGTGCCAGCAGCTCGACTAGCTCCTACGAGCAGTACTTC
CDR3aa: CASSSTSSYEQYF

d_gene: -
v_gene: TRBV12-3/TRBV12-4
abundance: once
j_gene: TRBJ2-1
len: 13
CDR3nt: TGTGCCAGCAGCTTATTCGCGTTACTTGAGCAGTTCTTC
CDR3aa: CASSLFALLEQFF

d_gene: TRBD1
v_gene: TRBV15
abundance: -
j_gene: TRBJ1-1
len: 16
CDR3nt: TGTGCCACCAGCAGAGAGGACAGGGGAACTAACACTGAAGCTTTCTTT
CDR3aa: CATSREDRGTNTEAFF